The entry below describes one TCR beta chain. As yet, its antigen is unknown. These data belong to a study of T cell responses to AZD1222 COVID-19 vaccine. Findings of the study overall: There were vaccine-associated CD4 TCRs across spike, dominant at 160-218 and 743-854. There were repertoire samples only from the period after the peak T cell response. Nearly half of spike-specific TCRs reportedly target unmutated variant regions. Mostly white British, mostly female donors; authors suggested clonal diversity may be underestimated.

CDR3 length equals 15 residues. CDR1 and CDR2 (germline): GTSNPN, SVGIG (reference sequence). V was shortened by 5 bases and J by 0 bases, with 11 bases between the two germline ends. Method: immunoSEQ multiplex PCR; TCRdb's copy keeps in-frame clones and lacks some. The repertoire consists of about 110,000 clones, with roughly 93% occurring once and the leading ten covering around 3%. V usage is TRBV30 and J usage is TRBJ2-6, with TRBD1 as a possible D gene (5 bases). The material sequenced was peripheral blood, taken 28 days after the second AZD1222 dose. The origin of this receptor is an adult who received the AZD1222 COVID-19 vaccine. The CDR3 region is CAWAGYHSGANVLTF. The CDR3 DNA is TGTGCCTGGGCAGGGTACCACTCTGGGGCCAACGTCCTGACTTTC.